This T cell receptor (beta chain) was recorded in a study of blood T cell repertoires in COVID-19. At the level of the study: COVID-19 samples, acute and convalescent, were from the United States, Italy and Spain.

This CDR3 is 14 amino acids long. In germline, CDR1 is MNHNS, CDR2 SASEGT. Trimming shortened V by 1 base and J by 7 bases, and 10 bases separated the two germline ends. Sequencing was performed with immunoSEQ multiplex PCR; in TCRdb, only in-frame clones are kept and a portion is missing. The sample has about 160,000 clones; about 86% are singletons. The receptor's source is an elderly woman with acute or convalescent COVID-19. This chain joins TRBV6-1 and TRBJ2-2; the D gene is possibly TRBD1 (5 bases). Sequences were obtained from peripheral blood. CDR3 DNA: TGTGCCAGCAGTGAAGAGGGGTTAGGCGGGGAGCTGTTTTTT. This sequence encodes CASSEEGLGGELFF.